The clone carrying this T cell receptor beta chain was counted a few times. CDR1 and CDR2 from the germline V gene are LGHDT and YNNKEL (reference sequence). This CDR3 is 14 amino acids long. V gave up 4 bases and J gave up 2 bases, with 9 bases separating them. Original processing methods: Amplification of reference gene primers was used by the study to estimate nucleated cell counts. Profiled with immunoSEQ multiplex PCR; TCRdb holds only in-frame clones, not every one. V, J and clone size derive from that table, while D and trimming were established from the DNA sequence. The table has approximately 200,000 clones, approximately 91% seen once. This specimen belongs to a study of blood T cell repertoires in COVID-19. Study in general: Donors in the United States, Italy and Spain gave samples during acute or convalescent COVID-19. PBMCs, B-cell-depleted T cells, or T cells provided the cDNA or gDNA that made up the material.

The chain combines TRBV3-1 (or the pseudogene TRBV3-2) with TRBJ2-1; maybe TRBD2 (6 bases). The sequenced material came from peripheral blood. This sequence originates from an older man with active or convalescent COVID-19. The CDR3 nucleotides read TGTGCCAGCAGCCCCGGCGGGGCCTACAATGAGCAGTTCTTC. Its translation: CASSPGGAYNEQFF.